Below, 19 T cell receptor beta chains from the same sample are listed, as sequenced in a study of human CD8 memory T cell subsets. Generation of TCR beta libraries used UMI-labeled 5' RACE. TCRdb reprocessed the 5' RACE reads, with one entry per CDR3 protein and no DNA. There are more than 9,000 distinct CDR3 sequences in the sample, with 20% held by the top ten. TPEX cells were exhausted-like CCR7+ PD-1+ TIGIT+ early memory CD8+ T cells. Material for sequencing was CD8+ T cells from PBMCs. The receptors derive from a human donor in good health.

The J gene is TRBJ2-5, the V gene TRBV7-9; lacking DNA, the TRBD1 call made by TCRdb goes unchecked. Germline loops: CDR1 SEHNR, CDR2 FQNEAQ (reference sequence). The CDR3 extends over 16 amino acids. CDR3 in amino acids: CASSLVPGIRKETQYF.

This sequence joins TRBV4-2 and TRBJ2-7; as DNA is missing, the TRBD2 call by TCRdb cannot be tested. Germline CDR1 LGHNA, CDR2 YNFKEQ. This CDR3 is built from 16 residues. The CDR3 protein is CASSQETSGGVYEQYF.

The chain has TRBV10-2 and TRBJ1-3; TCRdb's D call of TRBD1 is untestable without DNA. The CDR3 runs to 15 residues. Per the germline V gene, CDR1 is WSHSY and CDR2 is SAAADI. The CDR3 sequence is CASSVQGTSGNTIYF.

V usage is TRBV9 and J usage is TRBJ2-1; absent DNA, TCRdb's TRBD1 call cannot be checked. The CDR3 totals 16 residues. Germline assignment: CDR1 SGDLS and CDR2 YYNGEE. This CDR3 reads CASSGQDPSSYNEQFF.

This chain connects TRBV7-8 to TRBJ2-3; checking the TCRdb D call of TRBD1 is not possible without DNA. CDR1 and CDR2 (germline): SGHVS, FQNEAQ. The CDR3 spans 16 residues. The CDR3 loop reads CASSLEDRPSTDTQYF.

The V and J genes are TRBV28 and TRBJ1-5; checking the TCRdb D call of TRBD1 is not possible without DNA. Germline values: CDR1 MDHEN, CDR2 SYDVKM. CDR3 size: 16 residues. The CDR3 protein is CASSPLWTGFNQPQHF.

The genes are TRBV27 and TRBJ2-3; TCRdb's D call, TRBD2, is unchecked because there is no DNA. Germline lookup yields CDR1 MNHEY and CDR2 SMNVEV (reference sequence). This CDR3 contains 18 residues. The chain's CDR3 is CASGLGTSGGAGTDTQYF.

The J gene is TRBJ2-7, the V gene TRBV27; TCRdb's assignment of TRBD1 cannot be checked, as there is no DNA. CDR3 length: 14 residues. Germline V gene sequence: CDR1 MNHEY, CDR2 SMNVEV (reference sequence). The CDR3: CASSLSWQGNEQYF.

J is TRBJ1-1 and V is TRBV7-9; TCRdb's D call, TRBD1, is unchecked because there is no DNA. The CDR3 sequence is 15 residues long. Germline CDR1 and CDR2: SEHNR and FQNEAQ (reference sequence). The CDR3 is CASSFHPDSNTEAFF.

The V and J genes are TRBV6-2 or TRBV6-3 and TRBJ1-5. This CDR3 region has 12 residues. CDR1 is MNHEY and CDR2 is SVGEGT in the germline V gene. CDR3 amino acids: CASSYLGQPQHF.

CDR3 amino acids: CSAIQALGQPQHF. The rearrangement links TRBV20-1 to TRBJ1-5. Per the germline V gene, CDR1 is DFQATT and CDR2 is SNEGSKA (reference sequence). The CDR3 loop spans 13 amino acids.

Its frequency marks this clonotype as medium-sized. V gene TRBV11-2 combines with J gene TRBJ2-1; TCRdb proposes TRBD2, but this gene call is untestable without DNA. This CDR3 has 16 residues. Germline CDR1 is SGHAT and CDR2 is FQNNGV. CDR3 sequence: CASSFSRVIPFNEQFF.

This rearrangement joins TRBV6-6 to TRBJ2-5; TCRdb proposes TRBD1, but this gene call is untestable without DNA. Germline CDR1 reads MNHNY; CDR2 reads SVGAGI (reference sequence). This CDR3 comprises 16 residues. The CDR3 here is CASSRYGPTPEETQYF.

The rearrangement links TRBV5-5 to TRBJ1-5; as DNA is missing, the TRBD1 call by TCRdb cannot be tested. Germline-derived CDR1 and CDR2 are SGHKS and YYEKEE (reference sequence). This CDR3 is built from 14 residues. CDR3 sequence reads: CASRTGVGAQPQHF.

The V call is TRBV7-2, the J call TRBJ1-1. This CDR3 has 13 residues. In germline, CDR1 is SGHTA, CDR2 FQGNSA. CDR3 loop: CASSLWTNTEAFF.

This sequence joins TRBV9 and TRBJ2-7; TCRdb reports TRBD1, a call that lacks DNA to check it against. The germline V gene has CDR1 SGDLS and CDR2 YYNGEE. The CDR3 is made up of 15 amino acids. CDR3: CASSAEGTAWGEQYF.

The chain couples TRBV9 to TRBJ1-1; TCRdb indicates TRBD1, and absent DNA this call remains unverified. Germline V lookup: CDR1 SGDLS, CDR2 YYNGEE. The CDR3 is 17 residues long. The CDR3 protein is CASSARDRGGMNTEAFF.

The chain employs TRBV5-8 and TRBJ2-7; the D gene TCRdb calls, TRBD1, cannot be checked with no DNA. Germline V gene lookup returns CDR1 SGHTS and CDR2 YDEGEE. This CDR3 contains 13 residues. This chain's CDR3 is CASSSTGAYEQYF.

J is TRBJ2-2 and V is TRBV5-1; TCRdb returns TRBD2, unconfirmable since there is no DNA. Germline values: CDR1 SGHRS, CDR2 YFSETQ. The CDR3 extends over 19 amino acids. The CDR3 loop is CASSSRTSGGPSNTGELFF.